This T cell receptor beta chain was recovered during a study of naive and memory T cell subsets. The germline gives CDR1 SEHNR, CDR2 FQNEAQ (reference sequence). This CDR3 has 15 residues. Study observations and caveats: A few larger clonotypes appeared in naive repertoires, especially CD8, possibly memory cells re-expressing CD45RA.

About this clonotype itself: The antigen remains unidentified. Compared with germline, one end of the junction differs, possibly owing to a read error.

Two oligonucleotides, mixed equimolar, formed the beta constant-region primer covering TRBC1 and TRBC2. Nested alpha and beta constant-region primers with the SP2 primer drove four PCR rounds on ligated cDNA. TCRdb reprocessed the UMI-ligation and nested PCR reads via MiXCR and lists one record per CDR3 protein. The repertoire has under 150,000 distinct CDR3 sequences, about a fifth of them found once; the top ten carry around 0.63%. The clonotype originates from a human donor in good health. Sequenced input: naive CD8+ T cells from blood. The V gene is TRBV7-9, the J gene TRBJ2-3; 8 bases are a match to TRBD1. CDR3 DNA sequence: TGTGTCAGCAGCACAGGACAGGGCCTCACAGATACGCAGTATTTT. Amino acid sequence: CVSSTGQGLTDTQYF.